The 6 T cell receptor beta chains given below trace back to one sample, sequenced in a study of T cells in Graves' hyperthyroidism and ophthalmopathy. There were TCR beta CDR3 regions amplified from RNA transcripts. An initial round of RT-PCR targeting the TCR CDR3 relied on the HTBI primer set. TCRdb passed the multiplex PCR reads through MiXCR, listing each CDR3 protein once. The sample has around 350,000 distinct CDR3 sequences, under 20% seen once. The sequenced material came from blood. Receptor source: a woman in her late teens or twenties with Graves' hyperthyroidism.

At least ten counts were recorded for this clonotype. The CDR3 region has the DNA TGTGCCAGCAGTGAAAGTTCACCTTTGGGGACTGAAGCTTTCTTT. This gives the protein CASSESSPLGTEAFF. The chain has TRBV6-1 and TRBJ1-1, with D unresolved. CDR1 MNHNS and CDR2 SASEGT come from the germline V gene. Trimming pared 2 bases from V and 5 bases from J, leaving 15 bases between. The CDR3 totals 15 residues.

This clonotype was seen repeatedly, ten times or more. The rearrangement joins TRBV29-1 to TRBJ1-5; D is unclear. Germline V lookup: CDR1 SQVTM, CDR2 ANQGSEA. The CDR3 has 12 residues. Trimming pared 4 bases from V and 2 bases from J, leaving 6 bases between. The CDR3 protein is CSVAQGNQPQHF. The CDR3, as DNA: TGCAGCGTTGCGCAGGGCAATCAGCCCCAGCATTTT. The full variable domain, with the rest looked up from reference TRBV29-1 and TRBJ1-5, is SAVISQKPSRDICQRGTSLTIQCQVDSQVTMMFWYRQQPGQSLTLIATANQGSEATYESGFVIDKFPISRPNLTFSTLTVSNMSPEDSSIYLCSVAQGNQPQHFGDGTRLSIL.

For this clonotype: Because the CDR3 is missing its conserved closing phenylalanine or tryptophan, this is likely a read error. This chain connects TRBV19 to TRBJ2-2, with 8 positions matching TRBD1. Germline V gives CDR1 LNHDA, CDR2 SQIVND (reference sequence). V shed 5 bases and J 1 base; nucleotides not matched to a gene: 12. CDR3 length: 18 residues. CDR3 sequence: CASSSPRWGQVNTGELFV. CDR3 DNA sequence: TGTGCCAGTAGTTCCCCCCGGTGGGGACAGGTGAACACCGGGGAGCTGTTTGTT.

In its sample, this clonotype was seen many times. This sequence joins TRBV5-1 and TRBJ2-7; 7 positions match TRBD2. The CDR3 is 15 residues long. Germline CDR1 and CDR2: SGHRS and YFSETQ. V dropped 7 bases and J dropped 3; count of bases not matched to a gene: 13. The CDR3 DNA follows: TGCGCCAGCGGTGGGGGGGGAACGGGTGTCTACGAGCAGTACTTC. This sequence encodes CASGGGGTGVYEQYF.

CDR3 sequence reads: CSAQGLAGGEQFF. DNA of the CDR3: TGCAGTGCTCAGGGACTAGCGGGGGGCGAGCAGTTCTTC. The chain couples TRBV20-1 to TRBJ2-1, with 15 bases fitting TRBD2. This CDR3 spans 13 amino acids. The germline CDR1 and CDR2 sequences are DFQATT and SNEGSKA (reference sequence). J lost 10 bases, V lost 5 bases, and 3 bases had no gene match.

This clonotype has at least ten counts. The gene calls are TRBV6-5 and TRBJ1-2, with 9 bases fitting TRBD1. The V and J ends lost 8 bases and 7 bases, in that order; junction bases with no gene match: 17. Germline CDR1 reads MNHEY; CDR2 reads SVGAGI. The CDR3 length is 16 residues. The chain's CDR3 is CASGTGTGLKGAGYTF. The CDR3 DNA sequence: TGTGCCAGCGGAACCGGGACAGGGCTTAAAGGGGCTGGCTACACCTTC.